This TCR beta chain is drawn from a study of T cells after yellow fever vaccination. The overall study: Preparation of fractions with low cell numbers was performed using SMART-Seq v4 Ultra Low Input.

Only a few counts were recorded for this clonotype. 5'RACE template switching generated TCR cDNA, adding a universal primer site and UMIs. Each CDR3 protein gets one entry after TCRdb re-called the 5' RACE reads with MiXCR. The table records 200,000 to 300,000 distinct CDR3 sequences, about an eighth of them present only once. Losses at the gene ends were 0 bases for V and 1 base for J; bases not matched to a gene: 8. CDR1 is LGHNA, CDR2 YSLEER, per germline. The CDR3 totals 20 residues. The chain has TRBV4-3 and TRBJ2-3; TRBD2 matches 15 bases. This TCR was recovered from a man aged 25-45 years who received the YFV17D yellow fever vaccine. Sequencing was performed on CD4+ T cells sorted from PBMCs, taken 45 days after the yellow fever booster vaccination. This chain's CDR3 is CASSQETGTSGGSGTDTQYF. As DNA, the CDR3 is TGCGCCAGCAGCCAAGAGACCGGGACTAGCGGGGGGTCGGGCACAGATACGCAGTATTTT.